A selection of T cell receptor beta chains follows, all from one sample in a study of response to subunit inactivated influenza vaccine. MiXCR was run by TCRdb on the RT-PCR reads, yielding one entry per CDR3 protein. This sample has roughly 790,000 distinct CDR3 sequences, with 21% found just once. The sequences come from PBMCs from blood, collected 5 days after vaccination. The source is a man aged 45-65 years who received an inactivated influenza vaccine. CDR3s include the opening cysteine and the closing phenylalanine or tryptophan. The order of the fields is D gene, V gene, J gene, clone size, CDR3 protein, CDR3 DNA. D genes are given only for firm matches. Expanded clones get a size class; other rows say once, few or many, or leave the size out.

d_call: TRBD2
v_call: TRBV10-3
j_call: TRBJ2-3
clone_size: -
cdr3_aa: CAISPGLAGFTDTQYF
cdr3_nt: TGTGCCATCAGTCCGGGACTAGCGGGGTTCACAGATACGCAGTATTTT

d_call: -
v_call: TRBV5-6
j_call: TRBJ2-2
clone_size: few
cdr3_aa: CASSPDYANTGELFF
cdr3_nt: TGTGCCAGCAGTCCCGACTATGCGAACACCGGGGAGCTGTTTTTT

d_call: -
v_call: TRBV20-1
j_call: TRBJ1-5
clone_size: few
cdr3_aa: CSASGSNQPQHF
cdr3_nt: TGCAGTGCCTCGGGGAGCAATCAGCCCCAGCATTTT

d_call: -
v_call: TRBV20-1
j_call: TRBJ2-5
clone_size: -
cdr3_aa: CSATPGQQETQYF
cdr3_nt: TGCAGTGCTACCCCAGGGCAACAAGAGACCCAGTACTTC

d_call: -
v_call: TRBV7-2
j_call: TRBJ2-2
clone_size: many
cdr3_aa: CASSLEGLNTGELFF
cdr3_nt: TGTGCCAGCAGCCTCGAGGGGCTGAACACCGGGGAGCTGTTTTTT

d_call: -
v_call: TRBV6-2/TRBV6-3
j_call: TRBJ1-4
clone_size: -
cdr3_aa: CASSYSLTGNEKLFF
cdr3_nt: TGTGCCAGCAGTTACTCCCTGACGGGCAATGAAAAACTGTTTTTT

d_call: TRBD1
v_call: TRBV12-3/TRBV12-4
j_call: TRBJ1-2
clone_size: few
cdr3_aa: CASSPDTGGYGYTF
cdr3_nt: TGTGCCAGCAGCCCAGATACAGGGGGTTATGGCTACACCTTC

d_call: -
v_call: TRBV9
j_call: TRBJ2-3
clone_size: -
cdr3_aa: CASSVGGVADTQYF
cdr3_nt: TGTGCCAGCAGCGTAGGCGGGGTGGCAGATACGCAGTATTTT

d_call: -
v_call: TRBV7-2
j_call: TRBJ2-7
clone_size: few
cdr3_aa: CASSIQLETEQYF
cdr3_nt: TGTGCCAGCAGCATCCAACTAGAGACCGAGCAGTACTTC

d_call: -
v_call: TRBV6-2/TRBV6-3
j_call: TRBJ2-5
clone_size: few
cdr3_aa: CASRPGLGTQYF
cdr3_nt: TGTGCCAGCAGGCCGGGACTGGGGACCCAGTACTTC

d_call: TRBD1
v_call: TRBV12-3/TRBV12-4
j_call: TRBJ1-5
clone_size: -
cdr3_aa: CASSFSGTANQPQHF
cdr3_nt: TGTGCCAGCAGTTTTTCCGGGACAGCCAACCAGCCCCAGCATTTT

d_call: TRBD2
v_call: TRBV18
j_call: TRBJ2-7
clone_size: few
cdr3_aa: CASSPGLVDEQYF
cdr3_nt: TGTGCCAGCTCACCGGGACTAGTTGATGAGCAGTACTTC

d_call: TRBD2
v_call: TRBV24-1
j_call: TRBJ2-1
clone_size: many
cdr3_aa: CATSGGSSYNEQFF
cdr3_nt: TGTGCCACAAGCGGGGGCAGCTCCTACAATGAGCAGTTCTTC

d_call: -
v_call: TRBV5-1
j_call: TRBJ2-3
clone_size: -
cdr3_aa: CASSSIPGQRADTQYF
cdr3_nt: TGCGCCAGCAGCTCGATACCGGGACAACGGGCAGATACGCAGTATTTT

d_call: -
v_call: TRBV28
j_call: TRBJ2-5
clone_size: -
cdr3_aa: CASSPRRMYQETQYF
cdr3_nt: TGTGCCAGCAGTCCCCGACGGATGTACCAAGAGACCCAGTACTTC

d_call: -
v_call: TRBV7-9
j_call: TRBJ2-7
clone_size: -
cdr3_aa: CASSPSGAGEQYF
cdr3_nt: TGTGCCAGCAGCCCCTCAGGGGCTGGCGAGCAGTACTTC

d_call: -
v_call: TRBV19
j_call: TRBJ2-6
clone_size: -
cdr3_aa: CATSMSASGANVLTF
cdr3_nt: TGTGCCACTAGTATGTCAGCCTCTGGGGCCAACGTCCTGACTTTC

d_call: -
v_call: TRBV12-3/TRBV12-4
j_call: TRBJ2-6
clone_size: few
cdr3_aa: CASSLEHYATRANVLTF
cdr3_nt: TGTGCCAGCAGTTTAGAGCACTACGCTACTCGGGCCAACGTCCTGACTTTC

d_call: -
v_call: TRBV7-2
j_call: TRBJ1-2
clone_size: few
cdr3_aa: CASLNSSNYGYTF
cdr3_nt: TGTGCCAGTCTGAACAGTTCTAACTATGGCTACACCTTC

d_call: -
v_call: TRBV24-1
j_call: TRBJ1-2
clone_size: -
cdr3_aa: CATSDFTEAGGYTF
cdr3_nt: TGTGCCACCAGTGATTTTACCGAGGCGGGGGGCTACACCTTC

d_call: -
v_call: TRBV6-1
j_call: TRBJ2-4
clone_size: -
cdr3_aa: CASRVGISVNIQYF
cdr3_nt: TGTGCCAGCCGTGTGGGGATCTCAGTAAACATTCAGTACTTC

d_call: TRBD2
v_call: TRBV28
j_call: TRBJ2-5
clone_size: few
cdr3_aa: CGAGGLETQYF
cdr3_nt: TGTGGAGCGGGGGGGCTAGAGACCCAGTACTTC

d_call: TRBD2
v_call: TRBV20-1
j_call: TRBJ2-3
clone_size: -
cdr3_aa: CSKLASGNTDTQYF
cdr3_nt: TGCAGTAAGTTGGCTAGCGGAAACACAGATACGCAGTATTTT

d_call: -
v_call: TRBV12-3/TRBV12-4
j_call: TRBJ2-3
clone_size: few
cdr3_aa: CASSLGGFLDADTQYF
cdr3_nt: TGTGCCAGCAGTTTAGGGGGTTTTCTCGACGCAGATACGCAGTATTTT

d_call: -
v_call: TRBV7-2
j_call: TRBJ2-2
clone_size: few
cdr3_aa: CASSIDSGTGELFF
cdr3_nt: TGTGCCAGCAGCATAGACAGTGGTACCGGGGAGCTGTTTTTT

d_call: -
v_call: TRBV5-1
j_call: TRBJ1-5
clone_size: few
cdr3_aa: CASSLAWQVNLDSNQPQHF
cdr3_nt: TGCGCCAGCAGCTTGGCTTGGCAGGTGAATTTGGATAGCAATCAGCCCCAGCATTTT

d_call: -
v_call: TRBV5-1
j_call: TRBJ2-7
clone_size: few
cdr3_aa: CASSLQWGAYEQYF
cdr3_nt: TGCGCCAGCAGCTTGCAGTGGGGGGCCTACGAGCAGTACTTC

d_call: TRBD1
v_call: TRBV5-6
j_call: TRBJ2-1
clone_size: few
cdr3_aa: CASTRDRLSNEQFF
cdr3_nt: TGTGCCAGCACCCGGGACAGACTGAGCAATGAGCAGTTCTTC

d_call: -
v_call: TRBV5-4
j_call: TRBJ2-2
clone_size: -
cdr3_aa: CASRLREMGTGELFF
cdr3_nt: TGTGCCAGCAGACTCAGGGAAATGGGCACCGGGGAGCTGTTTTTT

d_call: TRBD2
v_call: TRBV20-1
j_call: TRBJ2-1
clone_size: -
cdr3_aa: CSARDGLAGSYNEQFF
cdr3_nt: TGCAGTGCTAGAGACGGACTAGCGGGTTCCTACAATGAGCAGTTCTTC

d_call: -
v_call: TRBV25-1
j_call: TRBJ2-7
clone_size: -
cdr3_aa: CASSEGGSVFSEQYF
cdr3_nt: TGTGCCAGCAGTGAGGGGGGTTCGGTCTTTAGCGAGCAGTACTTC

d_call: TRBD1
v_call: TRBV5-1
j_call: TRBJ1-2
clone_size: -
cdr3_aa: CASSLNRGLGGYTF
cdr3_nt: TGCGCCAGCAGCTTAAACAGGGGGCTAGGTGGCTACACCTTC

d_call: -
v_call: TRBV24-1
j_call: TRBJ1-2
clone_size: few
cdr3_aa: CATSEGDYGYTF
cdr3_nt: TGTGCCACCAGTGAGGGGGACTATGGCTACACCTTC

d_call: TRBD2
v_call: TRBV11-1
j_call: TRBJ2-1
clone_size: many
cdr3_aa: CASSLGGLGSSYNEQFF
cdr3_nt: TGTGCCAGCAGCTTAGGGGGACTAGGCAGCTCCTACAATGAGCAGTTCTTC

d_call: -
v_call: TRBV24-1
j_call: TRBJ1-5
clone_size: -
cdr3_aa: CATGDSDQPQHF
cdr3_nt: TGTGCCACGGGAGACAGCGATCAGCCCCAGCATTTT

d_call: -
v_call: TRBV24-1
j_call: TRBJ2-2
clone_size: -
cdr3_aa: CATSDKGSNTGELFF
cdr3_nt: TGTGCCACCAGTGATAAGGGGTCTAACACCGGGGAGCTGTTTTTT

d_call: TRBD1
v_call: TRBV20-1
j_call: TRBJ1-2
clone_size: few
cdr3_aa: CSAPGQGIYGYTF
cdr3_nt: TGCAGTGCCCCTGGACAGGGTATCTATGGCTACACCTTC

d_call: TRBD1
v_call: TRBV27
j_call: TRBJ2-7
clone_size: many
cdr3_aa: CASSFGQGGVYEQYF
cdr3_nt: TGTGCCAGCAGTTTCGGACAGGGGGGAGTCTACGAGCAGTACTTC

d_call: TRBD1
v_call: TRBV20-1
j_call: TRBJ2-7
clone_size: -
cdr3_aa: CSARSDRGYYEQYF
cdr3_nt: TGCAGTGCTAGATCGGACAGGGGATACTACGAGCAGTACTTC

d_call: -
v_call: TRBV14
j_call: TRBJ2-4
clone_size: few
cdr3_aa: CASSLGGVGPGNIQYF
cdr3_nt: TGTGCCAGCAGCCTAGGGGGGGTCGGTCCGGGAAACATTCAGTACTTC

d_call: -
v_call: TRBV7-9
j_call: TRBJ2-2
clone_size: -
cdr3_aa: CASILTGTGELFF
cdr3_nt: TGTGCCAGCATCCTTACTGGCACCGGGGAGCTGTTTTTT

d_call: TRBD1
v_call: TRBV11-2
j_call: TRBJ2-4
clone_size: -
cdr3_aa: CASSFQIGQAQYF
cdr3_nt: TGTGCCAGCAGCTTCCAAATCGGACAGGCCCAGTACTTC

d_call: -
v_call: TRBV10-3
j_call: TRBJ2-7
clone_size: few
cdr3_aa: CAISGQGSIYEQYF
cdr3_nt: TGTGCCATCAGTGGGCAGGGATCCATCTACGAGCAGTACTTC

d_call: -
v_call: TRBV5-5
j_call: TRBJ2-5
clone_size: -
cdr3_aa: CASSSQPGPHLAETQYF
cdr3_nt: TGTGCCAGCAGCTCCCAGCCGGGACCCCACTTAGCGGAGACCCAGTACTTC

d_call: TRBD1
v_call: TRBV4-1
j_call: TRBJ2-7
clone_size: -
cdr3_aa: CASSQPLGQGAREQYF
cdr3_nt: TGCGCCAGCAGCCAACCTCTGGGACAGGGGGCGCGGGAGCAGTACTTC

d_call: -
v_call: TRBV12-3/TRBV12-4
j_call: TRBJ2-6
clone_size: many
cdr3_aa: CASSFSSGSSGANVLTF
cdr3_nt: TGTGCCAGCAGTTTCAGTTCAGGCAGCTCTGGGGCCAACGTCCTGACTTTC

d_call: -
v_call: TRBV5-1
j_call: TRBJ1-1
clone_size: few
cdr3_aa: CASSLAGYNTEAFF
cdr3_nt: TGCGCCAGCAGCTTGGCCGGGTATAACACTGAAGCTTTCTTT

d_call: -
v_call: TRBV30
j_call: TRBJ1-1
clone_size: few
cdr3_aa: CAWSVHLVTEAFF
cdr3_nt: TGTGCCTGGAGTGTACATTTGGTCACTGAAGCTTTCTTT

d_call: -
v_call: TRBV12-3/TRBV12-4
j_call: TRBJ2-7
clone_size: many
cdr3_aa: CASSRTYEQYF
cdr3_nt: TGTGCCAGCAGCCGGACCTACGAGCAGTACTTC

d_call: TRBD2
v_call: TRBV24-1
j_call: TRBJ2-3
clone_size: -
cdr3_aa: CATSPGLAGGPVSTDTQYF
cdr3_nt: TGTGCCACCAGCCCCGGACTAGCGGGAGGCCCGGTCAGCACAGATACGCAGTATTTT

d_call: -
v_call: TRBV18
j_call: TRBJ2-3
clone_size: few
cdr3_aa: CASSPQSDDTQYF
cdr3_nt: TGTGCCAGCTCACCCCAATCGGATGATACGCAGTATTTT

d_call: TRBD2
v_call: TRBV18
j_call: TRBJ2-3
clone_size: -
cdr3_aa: CASSPSVAGPDTQYF
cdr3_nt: TGTGCCAGCTCACCTTCGGTAGCGGGCCCAGATACGCAGTATTTT

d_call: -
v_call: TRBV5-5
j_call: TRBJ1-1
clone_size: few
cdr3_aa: CASSYEWTANTEAFF
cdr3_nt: TGTGCCAGCAGCTACGAGTGGACAGCGAACACTGAAGCTTTCTTT

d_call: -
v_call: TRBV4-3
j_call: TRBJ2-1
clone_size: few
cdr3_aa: CASSQRQALADNEQFF
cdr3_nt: TGCGCCAGCAGCCAGAGACAGGCTCTAGCCGACAATGAGCAGTTCTTC

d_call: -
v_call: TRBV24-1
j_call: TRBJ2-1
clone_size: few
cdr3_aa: CATSDSFTQSIYNEQFF
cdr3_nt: TGTGCCACCAGTGACTCATTTACTCAGTCTATATACAATGAGCAGTTCTTC

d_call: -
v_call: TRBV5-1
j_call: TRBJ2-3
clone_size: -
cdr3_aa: CASSLSFQGTSDSQYF
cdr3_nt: TGCGCCAGCAGCTTGTCATTCCAGGGGACTTCAGATTCGCAGTATTTT

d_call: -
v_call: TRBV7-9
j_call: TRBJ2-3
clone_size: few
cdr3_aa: CASSPRPGGTDTQYF
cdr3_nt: TGTGCCAGCAGCCCCCGACCGGGAGGCACAGATACGCAGTATTTT